This T cell receptor beta chain emerged from a study of blood T cell repertoires in COVID-19. Background on the study: Sources were T cells, B-cell-depleted T cells, or PBMCs; the material itself was cDNA or gDNA.

The V gene end was trimmed by 7 bases and the J gene end by 2 bases; junction bases not matched to a gene: 11. The CDR3 consists of 16 residues. CDR1 and CDR2 (germline): MDHEN, SYDVKM. Per the authors' pipeline: It was from reference gene primer amplification that nucleated cell counts were estimated. The data were produced by immunoSEQ multiplex PCR, yet TCRdb's version contains in-frame clones alone and is incomplete. Clone size and V and J calls were adopted from that table, with D and trimming inferred from the DNA. Among roughly 110,000 clones listed, approximately 88% were seen once. The specimen sequenced was peripheral blood. The source is a woman between 65 and 79 years old with acute or convalescent COVID-19. The gene calls are TRBV28 and TRBJ1-5; 7 bases fit TRBD1. In nucleotides, the CDR3 is TGTGCCAGCAACCTAGGGGGCGGTTGGGGCAATCAGCCCCAGCATTTT. It encodes CASNLGGGWGNQPQHF.